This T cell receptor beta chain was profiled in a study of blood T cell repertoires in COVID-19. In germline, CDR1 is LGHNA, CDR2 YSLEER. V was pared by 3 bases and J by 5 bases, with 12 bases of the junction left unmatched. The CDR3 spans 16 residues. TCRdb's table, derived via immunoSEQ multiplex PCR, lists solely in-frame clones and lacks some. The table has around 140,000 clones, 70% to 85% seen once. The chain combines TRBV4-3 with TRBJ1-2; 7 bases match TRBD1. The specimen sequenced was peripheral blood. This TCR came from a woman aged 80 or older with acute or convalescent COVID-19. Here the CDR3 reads CASSQRKGNRGYGYTF. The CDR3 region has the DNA TGCGCCAGCAGCCAGAGAAAGGGGAACAGGGGATATGGCTACACCTTC.